This TCR beta chain was sequenced during a study of control samples from healthy donors and cancer patients. Measured with immunoSEQ multiplex PCR; TCRdb has only the in-frame clones, and not every one. The sample lists more than 95,000 clones, roughly 91% occurring once. This clone was picked up one time. The source material was blood. This TCR was recovered from a woman between 70 and 85 years old in good health.

This CDR3 reads CASSPPGQGVREQYF. The CDR3 DNA reads TGTGCCAGCAGCCCACCGGGACAGGGGGTGAGAGAGCAGTACTTC. The chain uses TRBV7-9 and TRBJ2-7, with TRBD1 matching 11 bases. Losses at the gene ends were 5 bases for V and 7 bases for J; bases not matched to a gene: 10. The CDR3 contains 15 residues. Germline CDR1 SEHNR, CDR2 FQNEAQ (reference sequence).